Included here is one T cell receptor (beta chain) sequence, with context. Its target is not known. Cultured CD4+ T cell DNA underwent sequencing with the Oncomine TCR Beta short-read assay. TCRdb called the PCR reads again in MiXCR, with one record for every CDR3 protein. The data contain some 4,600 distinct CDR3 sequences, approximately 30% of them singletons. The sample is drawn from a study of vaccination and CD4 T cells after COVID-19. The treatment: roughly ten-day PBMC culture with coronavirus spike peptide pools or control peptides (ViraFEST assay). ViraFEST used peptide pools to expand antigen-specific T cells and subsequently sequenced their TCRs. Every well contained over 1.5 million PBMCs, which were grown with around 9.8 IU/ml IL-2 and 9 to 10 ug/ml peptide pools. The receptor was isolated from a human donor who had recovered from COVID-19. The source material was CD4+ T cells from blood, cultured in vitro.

Here the CDR3 reads CASSIGEGIYNEQFF. In DNA, the CDR3 is TGTGCCAGTAGTATAGGTGAGGGGATCTACAATGAGCAGTTCTTC. The rearrangement uses TRBV19 and TRBJ2-1; D possibly matches TRBD1 or TRBD2 (5 bases each). This CDR3 region has 15 residues. Trimming removed 1 base at V and 3 bases at J, with 10 bases between. Germline assignment: CDR1 LNHDA and CDR2 SQIVND (reference sequence).